Listed below are T cell receptor beta chains from one sample, sequenced in a study of shared clonotypes between healthy human individuals. The method was immunoSEQ multiplex PCR; TCRdb's version includes in-frame clones alone and lacks a portion of them. The profile covers roughly 2.2 million clones, with around 92% appearing a single time and approximately 0.39% taken by the ten largest. The specimen sequenced was naive CD4+ T cells from PBMCs. These receptor sequences come from a man younger than 35 in good health. Some clones in this sample may be carry-over from other donors' samples. CDR3s include the opening cysteine and the closing phenylalanine or tryptophan. A D gene is named only where the DNA matches it firmly. Rows give clone size only sometimes, using once, few, many, or a class for an expanded clone.

CDR3,DNA,size,V,J,D
CASSPTTGGGEKLFF,TGCGCCAGCAGCCCGACGACAGGGGGCGGTGAAAAACTGTTTTTT,NA,TRBV5-1,TRBJ1-4,TRBD1
CASSPRGTSGRRYEQYF,TGTGCCAGCAGTCCCAGGGGGACTAGCGGGAGGCGCTACGAGCAGTACTTC,NA,TRBV27,TRBJ2-7,TRBD2
CASSLFRANTGELFF,TGTGCCAGCAGTTTATTCAGGGCGAACACCGGGGAGCTGTTTTTT,NA,TRBV28,TRBJ2-2,NA
CASSLVRAFEAFF,TGTGCCAGCAGCTTGGTTCGGGCTTTTGAAGCTTTCTTT,NA,TRBV5-8,TRBJ1-1,NA
CASSGNTGKETQYF,TGTGCCAGCAGTGGGAACACAGGGAAAGAGACCCAGTACTTC,once,TRBV2,TRBJ2-5,NA
CASSEGPLLNQPQHF,TGTGCCAGCAGTGAAGGTCCCCTATTGAATCAGCCCCAGCATTTT,few,TRBV2,TRBJ1-5,NA
CASSLLPGAQLKNTIYF,TGTGCCAGCAGCTTACTCCCCGGGGCCCAACTTAAAAACACCATATATTTT,NA,TRBV11-2,TRBJ1-3,NA
CASSPRAWSYNTEAFF,TGTGCCAGCTCACCACGTGCGTGGTCCTATAACACTGAAGCTTTCTTT,NA,TRBV18,TRBJ1-1,NA
CASSREAGGQGYGYTF,TGTGCCAGCAGCAGAGAGGCGGGGGGACAGGGGTATGGCTACACCTTC,NA,TRBV11-2,TRBJ1-2,TRBD1
CATSRGTHPEGYTF,TGTGCCACCAGCAGAGGGACCCACCCGGAGGGCTACACCTTC,NA,TRBV15,TRBJ1-2,NA
CASRAGTTYDLWGYTF,TGTGCCAGTAGGGCCGGGACAACCTATGACCTATGGGGCTACACCTTC,NA,TRBV19,TRBJ1-2,NA
CASSQEWSAGGTDKSSTEAFF,TGCGCCAGCAGCCAAGAGTGGTCGGCAGGGGGCACGGACAAGTCGAGCACTGAAGCTTTCTTT,NA,TRBV4-1,TRBJ1-1,TRBD1
CASSRSNLDRGRAFF,TGCGCCAGCAGCCGATCAAACCTGGACAGGGGGAGAGCTTTCTTT,NA,TRBV5-1,TRBJ1-1,TRBD1
CASSSEGGYTF,TGTGCCAGCAGCTCAGAGGGTGGCTACACCTTC,few,TRBV6-5,TRBJ1-2,NA
CASIGQGYGYTF,TGTGCCAGTATTGGACAGGGCTATGGCTACACCTTC,NA,TRBV19,TRBJ1-2,TRBD1
CASSIPGETGELFF,TGTGCCAGCAGCATACCAGGGGAAACCGGGGAGCTGTTTTTT,NA,TRBV7-9,TRBJ2-2,NA
CASINPPVAQYF,TGTGCCAGCATAAACCCTCCCGTGGCCCAGTACTTC,NA,TRBV6-1,TRBJ2-5,NA
CASSNSNQPQHF,TGTGCCAGTAGTAACAGTAATCAGCCCCAGCATTTT,once,TRBV9,TRBJ1-5,NA
CASSIGQGSYGYTF,TGTGCCAGCAGTATAGGACAGGGGAGCTATGGCTACACCTTC,NA,TRBV28,TRBJ1-2,TRBD1